This TCR beta chain was sequenced during a study of PD-1 blockade in mismatch repair-deficient tumors (dated by TCRdb to the late 2010s). A note on the overall study: Between September 2013 and 2016, roughly 78 consecutive patients with 11 to 12 mismatch repair-deficient cancer types, all previously treated and progressing, were enrolled in the trial. Deep sequencing of TCR CDR3 regions was used to track tumor-associated T cell clones in peripheral blood of patients responding to PD-1 blockade. General conclusions and limits of the study: Tumor-resident clones, often undetectable in blood before treatment, expanded rapidly after pembrolizumab and then contracted, generally before radiologic responses.

Library method: the immunoSEQ multiplex PCR assay. The table comes from immuneACCESS by way of TCRdb, which keeps in-frame sequences with V and J called. Part of the clones is missing from these tables; in studies checked, under half for an unresolved V gene and the rest for unknown reasons. Across this sample there are 40,000 to 60,000 clones, with approximately 80% seen only once. The ten largest clonotypes hold roughly 3.5% of the sample. Counted from cysteine to phenylalanine, this CDR3 has 18 amino acids. CDR3 DNA only is kept here, 54 bases in frame from base 1. From the germline V gene, CDR1 is MGHDK and CDR2 is SYGVNS. Clipping removes 3 bases from V and 3 bases from J, with 12 as the unmatched junction base count. This clone showed up just once. It lacks a known antigen. It has no much larger one-base neighbor in the sample; base qualities were not kept. The intended sense of this specimen's time point label: peripheral blood before pembrolizumab. Mismatch repair deficiency in every enrolled patient was established by polymerase chain reaction or immunohistochemistry. TCR sequencing was carried out for three patients who responded to pembrolizumab therapy. Pembrolizumab PD-1 blockade was prospectively tested in advanced mismatch repair-deficient cancers, regardless of tissue of origin, in the phase II trial. Peripheral blood T cell samples were collected serially, before PD-1 blockade began and at several time points afterward. The timing of each blood sample was reported as weeks after the first dose of pembrolizumab.

The sample in question was PBMCs, obtained before pembrolizumab treatment. The receptor chain draws on TRBV25-1 and TRBJ2-1; 9 of the junction bases match TRBD2. This TCR was recovered from an adult with mismatch repair-deficient cancer. The CDR3 has the sequence CASSDTRGRLAVYNEQFF. At the DNA level, the sequence is TGTGCCAGCAGTGATACACGGGGTCGACTAGCGGTCTACAATGAGCAGTTCTTC.